The 26 T cell receptor beta chains presented below share a single source sample, sequenced in a study of monozygotic twins with inflammatory bowel disease. After re-calling the 5' RACE reads, TCRdb lists one entry per CDR3 protein, DNA absent. The sample spans some 450,000 distinct CDR3 sequences; the ten largest clones claim 2% to 2.5%. The specimen sequenced was blood. The receptors here all came from a human donor with ulcerative colitis or Crohn's disease, or a healthy co-twin of an affected twin (not recorded which).

This sequence joins TRBV20-1 and TRBJ2-7; the TRBD2 assignment by TCRdb is unverifiable without DNA. The CDR3 spans 15 residues. Per germline, CDR1 DFQATT and CDR2 SNEGSKA (reference sequence). The CDR3 loop reads CSARTSGGAPYEQYF.

The chain combines TRBV7-2 with TRBJ2-1; TCRdb proposes TRBD2, but this gene call is untestable without DNA. Germline-derived CDR1 and CDR2 are SGHTA and FQGNSA. This CDR3 region has 15 residues. This CDR3 is CASARGSSTYNEQFF.

The chain joins TRBV5-4 to TRBJ1-2; TCRdb outputs TRBD1, but without DNA this stays unchecked. The CDR3 extends over 15 amino acids. CDR1 SGHNT and CDR2 YYREEE come from the germline V gene (reference sequence). CDR3 protein: CASSLGQGTNYGYTF.

The rearrangement links TRBV7-9 to TRBJ2-7; absent DNA, TCRdb's TRBD1 call cannot be checked. Germline-derived CDR1 and CDR2 are SEHNR and FQNEAQ (reference sequence). The CDR3 is 15 amino acids. This chain's CDR3 is CASSLPMAGAGEQYF. The complete variable domain, with remaining parts taken from reference TRBV7-9 and TRBJ2-7, reads DTGVSQNPRHKITKRGQNVTFRCDPISEHNRLYWYRQTLGQGPEFLTYFQNEAQLEKSRLLSDRFSAERPKGSFSTLEIQRTEQGDSAMYLCASSLPMAGAGEQYFGPGTRLTVT.

The chain has TRBV5-1 and TRBJ2-4. The CDR3 covers 14 residues. Germline lookup yields CDR1 SGHRS and CDR2 YFSETQ. Here the CDR3 reads CASSWEGGKNIQYF. Drawing the rest from reference TRBV5-1 and TRBJ2-4, the complete variable domain is KAGVTQTPRYLIKTRGQQVTLSCSPISGHRSVSWYQQTPGQGLQFLFEYFSETQRNKGNFPGRFSGRQFSNSRSEMNVSTLELGDSALYLCASSWEGGKNIQYFGAGTRLSVL.

The V call is TRBV12-3 or TRBV12-4, the J call TRBJ1-1; the TCRdb call, TRBD1, lacks DNA for checking. This CDR3 spans 13 amino acids. Here the CDR3 reads CASSTGYNTEAFF.

The chain joins TRBV18 to TRBJ2-5; as DNA is missing, the TRBD1 call by TCRdb cannot be tested. The germline V gene encodes CDR1 KGHSH and CDR2 LQKENI. The CDR3 is made up of 15 amino acids. The CDR3 is CASSPPQGKKETQYF.

The J gene is TRBJ2-7, the V gene TRBV20-1; the TCRdb call, TRBD1, lacks DNA for checking. Looked up from germline, CDR1 is DFQATT and CDR2 is SNEGSKA (reference sequence). The CDR3 sequence is 12 residues long. CDR3 residues: CSARGQGREQYF.

The rearrangement uses TRBV5-6 and TRBJ2-2. CDR1 and CDR2 (germline): SGHDT, YYEEEE. The CDR3 contains 16 residues. The CDR3 is CASSQNGVANTGELFF.

This chain uses TRBV18 with TRBJ2-2. The CDR3 runs 16 residues. Germline lookup yields CDR1 KGHSH and CDR2 LQKENI. This CDR3 is CASSPPAGANTGELFF. The variable domain in full, with the rest retrieved from reference TRBV18 and TRBJ2-2, is NAGVMQNPRHLVRRRGQEARLRCSPMKGHSHVYWYRQLPEEGLKFMVYLQKENIIDESGMPKERFSAEFPKEGPSILRIQQVVRGDSAAYFCASSPPAGANTGELFFGEGSRLTVL.

V usage is TRBV25-1 and J usage is TRBJ2-7; TCRdb lists TRBD1, though no DNA is available to test this call. Germline values: CDR1 MGHDK, CDR2 SYGVNS. This CDR3 region has 15 residues. Here the CDR3 reads CASRITGEGSYEQYF.

This sequence joins TRBV6-1 and TRBJ2-3; checking the TCRdb D call of TRBD2 is not possible without DNA. Germline V gene lookup returns CDR1 MNHNS and CDR2 SASEGT. The CDR3 covers 15 residues. CDR3 protein: CASSPPSGGRDTQYF.

The V and J genes are TRBV5-1 and TRBJ2-1; as DNA is missing, the TRBD2 call by TCRdb cannot be tested. Per the germline V gene, CDR1 is SGHRS and CDR2 is YFSETQ. The CDR3 is 17 residues long. CDR3: CASSWGLAGGPDTEQFF.

The chain uses TRBV7-3 and TRBJ2-3; TCRdb picks TRBD2, but there is no DNA to check that call. The V gene's germline CDR1 is SGHTA and CDR2 FQGTGA. The CDR3 totals 13 residues. CDR3 protein: CASSPDGGDTQYF.

The chain carries TRBV20-1 and TRBJ1-1. The CDR3 extends over 15 amino acids. In germline, CDR1 is DFQATT, CDR2 SNEGSKA (reference sequence). The chain's CDR3 is CSARDPGLLNTEAFF.

This sequence joins TRBV4-1 and TRBJ2-1; absent DNA, TCRdb's TRBD1 call cannot be checked. CDR1 MGHRA and CDR2 YSYEKL come from the germline V gene. The CDR3 loop spans 16 amino acids. This CDR3 is CASSPRGTGLNNEQFF.

This chain uses TRBV20-1 with TRBJ2-1; the TCRdb D gene call, TRBD2, has no DNA to confirm it. Per germline, CDR1 DFQATT and CDR2 SNEGSKA (reference sequence). The CDR3 spans 18 residues. The CDR3 loop is CSARDPAGTSGRAMEQFF.

The CDR3 sequence is CASSQMTPSYEQYF. The chain links TRBV4-3 to TRBJ2-7. The V gene's germline CDR1 is LGHNA and CDR2 YSLEER. CDR3 length: 14 residues.

The CDR3 loop is CASSLNSRIYEQYF. This chain links TRBV5-1 with TRBJ2-7. This CDR3 region has 14 residues. Germline loops: CDR1 SGHRS, CDR2 YFSETQ. Variable domain in full (rest from reference TRBV5-1 and TRBJ2-7): KAGVTQTPRYLIKTRGQQVTLSCSPISGHRSVSWYQQTPGQGLQFLFEYFSETQRNKGNFPGRFSGRQFSNSRSEMNVSTLELGDSALYLCASSLNSRIYEQYFGPGTRLTVT.

This chain links TRBV7-9 with TRBJ2-3; TCRdb's D gene call, TRBD1, goes unchecked for lack of DNA. The germline gives CDR1 SEHNR, CDR2 FQNEAQ (reference sequence). This CDR3 is built from 17 residues. CDR3 in amino acids: CASSSELGQGPTDTQYF.

The chain links TRBV20-1 to TRBJ1-6. This CDR3 region has 12 residues. Germline V gene data show CDR1 as DFQATT and CDR2 as SNEGSKA (reference sequence). The CDR3 sequence: CSARSGGSPLHF.

The chain joins TRBV20-1 to TRBJ2-7; TCRdb gives TRBD2 as the D gene, but with no DNA this cannot be confirmed. Germline CDR1 and CDR2: DFQATT and SNEGSKA (reference sequence). The CDR3 contains 12 residues. Here the CDR3 reads CSRTSNSREQYF.

V usage is TRBV2 and J usage is TRBJ2-1; there is no DNA to check the TCRdb D call of TRBD2. Per germline, CDR1 SNHLY and CDR2 FYNNEI. This CDR3 contains 13 residues. The CDR3 here is CASTTSGYNEQFF.

The chain combines TRBV7-2 with TRBJ1-1; the D call from TCRdb, TRBD1, cannot be confirmed without DNA. The CDR3 has 14 amino acids. Germline CDR1 is SGHTA and CDR2 is FQGNSA. The chain's CDR3 is CASSLGTGDFRAFF.

This CDR3 reads CASTIRTPGGNTIYF. This sequence joins TRBV6-1 and TRBJ1-3; there is no DNA to check the TCRdb D call of TRBD1. This CDR3 is built from 15 residues. Germline CDR1 and CDR2: MNHNS and SASEGT.

J is TRBJ2-3 and V is TRBV6-1; TCRdb reports TRBD2, a call that lacks DNA to check it against. The CDR3 sequence is 18 residues long. Germline CDR1 and CDR2: MNHNS and SASEGT. Here the CDR3 reads CASSDHLTSGGSTDTQYF.